These 24 T cell receptor beta chains share one sample of origin, sequenced in a study of T cell repertoires in cytomegalovirus infection. These receptors are not linked to any known antigen. MiXCR, applied by TCRdb to the reads, yields one record per CDR3 protein. The sample shows some 920,000 distinct CDR3 sequences, less than 40% of them seen only once. Source: cultured CD8+ T cells from PBMCs, taken from culture after CMV antigen stimulation. These receptors were taken from a human donor in good health (CMV status not recorded). Some clones in this sample may be carry-over from other donors' samples.

The chain couples TRBV19 to TRBJ2-5; 9 bases align to TRBD1. Per germline, CDR1 LNHDA and CDR2 SQIVND (reference sequence). With V trimmed by 6 bases and J by 5 bases, 7 bases remained unmatched. This CDR3 region has 14 residues. This CDR3 is CASSITGGKETQYF. The CDR3 coding sequence is TGTGCCAGTAGCATAACAGGGGGCAAGGAGACCCAGTACTTC.

This clonotype was detected only a few times. This rearrangement joins TRBV6-6 to TRBJ1-1; TRBD1 might be the D (5 bases). The CDR3 runs 13 residues. V was cut by 7 bases and J by 0 bases, with 9 bases left in between. Germline V gene data show CDR1 as MNHNY and CDR2 as SVGAGI (reference sequence). The CDR3 nucleotides read TGTGCCAGCAATCCGGGACTGAACACTGAAGCTTTCTTT. This gives the protein CASNPGLNTEAFF.

Concerning this clonotype itself: This may arise from a read error, as a much more abundant clone is one base away. The chain has TRBV27 and TRBJ1-1, with D maybe TRBD1 (6 bases). V dropped 5 bases and J dropped 8 bases, with 15 bases sitting between them. The CDR3 contains 13 residues. CDR1 is MNHEY and CDR2 is SMNVEV in the germline V gene (reference sequence). The CDR3 spells CASSLSQGLEAFF. DNA for the CDR3: TGTGCCAGCAGTCTGTCCCAGGGGTTGGAAGCTTTCTTT.

The table lists this clonotype with a few counts. This rearrangement joins TRBV6-1 to TRBJ1-3; D not resolved. The CDR3 runs to 15 residues. The germline gives CDR1 MNHNS, CDR2 SASEGT. V gave up 5 bases and J gave up 0 bases, with 11 bases separating them. CDR3 coding DNA: TGTGCCAGCAGTTACGGCACAGTCTCTGGAAACACCATATATTTT. It yields the protein CASSYGTVSGNTIYF.

This sequence joins TRBV12-3 or TRBV12-4 and TRBJ2-5, with D possibly matching TRBD2 (5 bases). The CDR3 totals 14 residues. V gave up 2 bases and J gave up 5 bases, with 12 bases separating them. The CDR3 nucleotides are TGTGCCAGCAGTTTAACGGGATTCGGGGAGACCCAGTACTTC. Translation: CASSLTGFGETQYF.

The chain joins TRBV5-8 to TRBJ2-1, with 7 positions matching TRBD1. The CDR3 covers 14 residues. V gave up 8 bases and J gave up 2 bases; unmatched junction bases: 7. The germline gives CDR1 SGHTS, CDR2 YDEGEE. CDR3 DNA: TGTGCCAGTACCGGGACAGAGACCTACAATGAGCAGTTCTTC. Its protein product is CASTGTETYNEQFF.

There are a few counts of this clonotype. The rearrangement uses TRBV12-3 or TRBV12-4 and TRBJ1-6; 7 nucleotides agree with TRBD1. Trimming took 6 bases from V and 2 from J; bases not matched to a gene: 10. The length of the CDR3 is 17 residues. The CDR3, as DNA: TGTGCCAGCAGCCGCGACAGGGAGAGGACCTATAATTCACCCCTCCACTTT. Translated, it gives CASSRDRERTYNSPLHF.

This rearrangement joins TRBV23-1 to TRBJ2-5, with D perhaps given as TRBD1 or TRBD2 (5 bases each). TRBV23-1 is flagged as an ORF with uncertain function. The CDR3 loop spans 15 amino acids. V was shortened by 2 bases and J by 1 base, with 11 bases between the two germline ends. This chain's CDR3 is CASSQPPGRQETQYF. The CDR3 DNA sequence: TGCGCCAGCAGTCAACCGCCGGGACGCCAAGAGACCCAGTACTTC.

This clonotype was recorded many times. The CDR3 DNA is TGTGCCAGCAGCCCTAGGACAGGCCAGTACACCGGGGAGCTGTTTTTT. This sequence encodes CASSPRTGQYTGELFF. This chain links TRBV7-2 with TRBJ2-2, with 7 bases matching TRBD1. The CDR3 covers 16 residues. Trimming cost V 5 bases and J 3 bases; bases outside gene matches: 9. Germline CDR1 and CDR2: SGHTA and FQGNSA.

A few counts support this clonotype. The chain employs TRBV7-9 and TRBJ1-6, with 7 bases aligning to TRBD1. Trimming removed 3 bases from V and 8 bases from J; junction bases left unmatched: 7. The CDR3 is 15 residues long. Per the germline V gene, CDR1 is SEHNR and CDR2 is FQNEAQ (reference sequence). The CDR3 spells CASSFLQGKDSPLHF. Written as DNA, the CDR3 is TGTGCCAGCAGCTTCTTACAGGGGAAGGATTCACCCCTCCACTTT.

This clonotype was picked up a small number of times. V usage is TRBV6-5 and J usage is TRBJ1-1; D not resolved. V was cut by 2 bases and J by 1 base, with 8 bases left in between. The CDR3 covers 14 residues. Germline V gene sequence: CDR1 MNHEY, CDR2 SVGAGI. CDR3 region: CASSYEDSNTEAFF. DNA of the CDR3: TGTGCCAGCAGTTACGAGGACTCGAACACTGAAGCTTTCTTT.

This rearrangement joins TRBV6-4 to TRBJ2-6, with a tentative D call TRBD1 (5 bases). Germline CDR1 MRHNA, CDR2 SNTAGT. CDR3 length: 16 residues. V dropped 6 bases and J dropped 2 bases, with 14 bases sitting between them. In DNA form, the CDR3 reads TGTGCCAGCAGAAGACAGTTCGTGACTGGGGCCAACGTCCTGACTTTC. It codes for CASRRQFVTGANVLTF.

There are a few counts of this clonotype. This chain connects TRBV6-1 to TRBJ1-5; possible D gene TRBD1, 5 bases. Germline values: CDR1 MNHNS, CDR2 SASEGT. Trimming shortened V by 2 bases and J by 6 bases, and 14 bases separated the two germline ends. The CDR3 is made up of 15 amino acids. The CDR3 is CASSEIRVLGQPQHF. In DNA, the CDR3 is TGTGCCAGCAGTGAAATCAGGGTCTTAGGTCAGCCCCAGCATTTT.

The chain recombines TRBV7-8 with TRBJ2-2; D is possibly TRBD1 or TRBD2 (7 bases each). Germline V gene sequence: CDR1 SGHVS, CDR2 FQNEAQ. Trimming took 5 bases from V and 1 from J, leaving 11 bases between them. The CDR3 length is 15 residues. CDR3 sequence (DNA): TGTGCCAGCAGCCCAGGGGGGGTGAACACCGGGGAGCTGTTTTTT. Translated, it gives CASSPGGVNTGELFF.

There are a few counts of this clonotype. The chain uses TRBV7-9 and TRBJ2-3; D uncertain. Germline V lookup: CDR1 SEHNR, CDR2 FQNEAQ (reference sequence). Trimming stripped 2 bases from V and 1 base from J, with 10 bases between. CDR3 length: 15 amino acids. Written as DNA, the CDR3 is TGTGCCAGCAGCTTAAAGCTCCTCGGCACAGATACGCAGTATTTT. Its protein is CASSLKLLGTDTQYF.

On this clonotype: A much more abundant neighbour one base away suggests this may be a read error. The chain uses TRBV7-3 and TRBJ2-1; possible D gene TRBD1, 6 bases. The germline gives CDR1 SGHTA, CDR2 FQGTGA. The CDR3 covers 16 residues. CDR3: CANSPVQGRLYNEQFF. CDR3 sequence (DNA): TGTGCCAACAGCCCCGTTCAGGGGCGGCTCTACAATGAGCAGTTCTTC. The full variable domain, its missing parts supplied by reference TRBV7-3 and TRBJ2-1, is GAGVSQTPSNKVTEKGKYVELRCDPISGHTALYWYRQSLGQGPEFLIYFQGTGAADDSGLPNDRFFAVRPEGSVSTLKIQRTERGDSAVYLCANSPVQGRLYNEQFFGPGTRLTVL.

This clonotype was recorded many times. The gene calls are TRBV12-3 or TRBV12-4 and TRBJ2-1; the D is unclear. The CDR3 loop spans 12 amino acids. V lost 3 bases, J lost 5 bases, and 5 bases lay in between. The CDR3 DNA reads as TGTGCCAGCAGTTTGGATAACAATGAGCAGTTCTTC. Translation gives CASSLDNNEQFF.

This clonotype was recorded many times. The chain recombines TRBV6-1 with TRBJ2-1; 13 positions agree with TRBD2. Germline V gene lookup returns CDR1 MNHNS and CDR2 SASEGT. CDR3 size: 13 residues. J was trimmed by 8 bases and V by 11 bases; bases with no gene match: 6. CDR3 sequence reads: CAATSGGFYEQFF. CDR3 nucleotides: TGTGCCGCGACTAGCGGGGGGTTCTATGAGCAGTTCTTC.

The V gene is TRBV27, the J gene TRBJ2-7; no clear D. Trimming cost V 2 bases and J 0 bases, with 11 bases left between them. Per the germline V gene, CDR1 is MNHEY and CDR2 is SMNVEV (reference sequence). The CDR3 runs to 15 residues. The CDR3 spells CASSLSPGSSYEQYF. The CDR3 bases are TGTGCCAGCAGTTTAAGCCCGGGTAGCTCCTACGAGCAGTACTTC.

This clonotype was detected ten times or more. V and J are TRBV4-1 and TRBJ2-4; 12 bases align to TRBD2. CDR3 size: 16 residues. From germline, CDR1 is MGHRA and CDR2 YSYEKL. After removal of 4 bases from V and 4 bases from J, the junction contained 5 bases not matched to a gene. The CDR3 protein is CASSPGTSGSKNIQYF. The CDR3 nucleotides are TGCGCCAGCAGCCCCGGGACTAGCGGGTCTAAAAACATTCAGTACTTC.

This clonotype showed up just once. The chain joins TRBV7-4 to TRBJ2-3, with D hard to call. With 7 bases removed from V and 6 bases from J, the gap between germline ends came to 11 bases. CDR1 is SGHVT, CDR2 SQSDAQ, per germline. This CDR3 is 12 amino acids long. The CDR3 region is CASTISPDTQYF. Written as DNA, the CDR3 is TGTGCCAGCACCATATCCCCGGATACGCAGTATTTT.

This clonotype has a handful of counts. The chain carries TRBV6-8 and TRBJ1-1; D gene unclear. The CDR3 runs to 16 residues. Germline CDR1 is MNHGY and CDR2 is SAAAGT. Trimming took 0 bases from V and 1 from J, leaving 12 bases between them. CDR3 DNA sequence: TGTGCCAGCAGTTACTCGTCGACAAGAGCGAACACTGAAGCTTTCTTT. Encoded protein: CASSYSSTRANTEAFF.

V gene TRBV6-2 or TRBV6-3 combines with J gene TRBJ2-2; TRBD1 aligns across 7 bases. The CDR3 spans 15 residues. From germline, CDR1 is MNHEY and CDR2 SVGEGT. J lost 3 bases, V lost 6 bases, and 7 bases had no gene match. The CDR3 sequence is CASSQKGAYTGELFF. Written as DNA, the CDR3 is TGTGCCAGCAGCCAAAAGGGGGCCTACACCGGGGAGCTGTTTTTT.

The V call is TRBV4-1, the J call TRBJ2-7; possibly TRBD2 for D (5 bases). Germline CDR1 and CDR2: MGHRA and YSYEKL. CDR3 length equals 15 residues. Between the trimmed V and J ends, which lost 0 bases and 0 bases, there was a span of 9 bases. The DNA for the CDR3 is TGCGCCAGCAGCCAAGAAGGTAGCGTCTCCTACGAGCAGTACTTC. Translation: CASSQEGSVSYEQYF.